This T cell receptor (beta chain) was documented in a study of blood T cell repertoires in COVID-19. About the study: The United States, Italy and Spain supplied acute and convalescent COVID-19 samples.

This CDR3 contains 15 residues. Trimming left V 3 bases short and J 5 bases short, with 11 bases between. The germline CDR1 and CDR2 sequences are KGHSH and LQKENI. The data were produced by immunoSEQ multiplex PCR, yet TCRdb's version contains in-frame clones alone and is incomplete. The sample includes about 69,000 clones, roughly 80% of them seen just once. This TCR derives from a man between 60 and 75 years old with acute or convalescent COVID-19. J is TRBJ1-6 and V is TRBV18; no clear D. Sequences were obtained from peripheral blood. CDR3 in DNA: TGTGCCAGCTCACCCCTCCGGGAGGATAATTCACCCCTCCACTTT. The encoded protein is CASSPLREDNSPLHF.